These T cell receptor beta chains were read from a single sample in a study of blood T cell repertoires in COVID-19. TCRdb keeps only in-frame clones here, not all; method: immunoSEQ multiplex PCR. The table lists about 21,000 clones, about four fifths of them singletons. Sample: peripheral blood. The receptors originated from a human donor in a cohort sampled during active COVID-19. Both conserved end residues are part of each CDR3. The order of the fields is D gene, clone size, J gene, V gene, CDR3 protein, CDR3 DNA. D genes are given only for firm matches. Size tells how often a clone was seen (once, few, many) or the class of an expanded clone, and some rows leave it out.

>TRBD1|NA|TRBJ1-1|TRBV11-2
CASRNYQGATEAFF
TGTGCCAGCAGGAATTACCAGGGGGCCACTGAAGCTTTCTTT
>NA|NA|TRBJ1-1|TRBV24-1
CATSDGGAGAEAFF
TGTGCCACCAGTGATGGGGGGGCTGGGGCTGAAGCTTTCTTT
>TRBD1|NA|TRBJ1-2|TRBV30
CAWTPGGAGYTF
TGTGCCTGGACTCCAGGGGGTGCTGGCTACACCTTC
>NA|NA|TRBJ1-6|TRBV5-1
CASSLELVSSYNSPLHF
TGCGCCAGCAGCTTGGAGTTGGTGAGCTCCTATAATTCACCCCTCCACTTT
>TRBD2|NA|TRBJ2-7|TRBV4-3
CASSPTSGAYEQYF
TGCGCCAGCAGCCCAACTAGCGGGGCCTACGAGCAGTACTTC
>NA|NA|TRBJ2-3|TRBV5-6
CASSLAGQTVTDTQYF
TGTGCCAGCAGCCTCGCCGGTCAGACAGTCACAGATACGCAGTATTTT
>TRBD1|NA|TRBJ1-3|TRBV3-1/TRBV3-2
CASSPTGGGGNTIYF
TGTGCCAGCAGCCCTACAGGGGGAGGTGGAAACACCATATATTTT
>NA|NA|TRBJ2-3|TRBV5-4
CASSHRLTASTDTQYF
TGTGCCAGCAGCCATCGATTGACAGCTAGCACAGATACGCAGTATTTT
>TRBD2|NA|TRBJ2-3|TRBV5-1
CASNSFGGAADTQYF
TGCGCCAGCAATTCGTTCGGGGGGGCTGCAGATACGCAGTATTTT
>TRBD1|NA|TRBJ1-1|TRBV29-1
CSVGPTGNEAFF
TGCAGCGTTGGGCCGACAGGGAATGAAGCTTTCTTT
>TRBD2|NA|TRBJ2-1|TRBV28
CASNPLAAYNEQFF
TGTGCCAGCAATCCTCTAGCGGCTTACAATGAGCAGTTCTTC
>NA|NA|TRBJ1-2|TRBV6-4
CASSNGGQRRRGYTF
TGTGCCAGCAGCAACGGAGGACAGAGACGTCGGGGCTACACCTTC
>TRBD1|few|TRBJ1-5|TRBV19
CASGTGGNQPQHF
TGTGCCAGCGGGACAGGGGGCAATCAGCCCCAGCATTTT
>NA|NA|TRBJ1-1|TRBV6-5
CASTTREVGTEAFF
TGTGCCAGCACCACGAGAGAGGTTGGGACTGAAGCTTTCTTT
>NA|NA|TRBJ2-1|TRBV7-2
CASSKSGSYNEQFF
TGTGCCAGCTCCAAGTCCGGCTCCTACAATGAGCAGTTCTTC
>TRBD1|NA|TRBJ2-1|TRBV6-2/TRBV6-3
CASSRPGQYNEQFF
TGTGCCAGCAGCCGCCCGGGACAGTACAATGAGCAGTTCTTC
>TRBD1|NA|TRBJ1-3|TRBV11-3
CASSSQGEGNTIYF
TGTGCCAGCAGCTCCCAGGGGGAAGGAAACACCATATATTTT
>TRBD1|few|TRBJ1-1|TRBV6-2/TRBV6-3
CASSPRTGKRAEAFF
TGTGCCAGCAGTCCACGGACAGGGAAAAGGGCTGAAGCTTTCTTT
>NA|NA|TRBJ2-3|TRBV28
CASSLLGAGTDTQYF
TGTGCCAGCAGTTTATTGGGGGCTGGCACAGATACGCAGTATTTT